A selection of T cell receptor beta chains follows, all from one sample in a study of shared clonotypes between healthy human individuals. The method was immunoSEQ multiplex PCR; TCRdb's version includes in-frame clones alone and lacks a portion of them. In the table there are about 460,000 clones, roughly three quarters of which are singletons. Sequencing was done on a sample of PBMCs. These receptors were taken from a woman in her thirties or forties in good health. Some clones in this sample may be carry-over from other donors' samples. CDR3s include the opening cysteine and the closing phenylalanine or tryptophan. The D gene is left open where the match is weak. Clone size is not always given. Where it is, it says once, few, many or a class for expanded clones.

J: TRBJ2-5; D: .; V: TRBV28; size: .; CDR3: CASHRARRETQYF; DNA: TGTGCCAGCCACAGGGCTCGGCGGGAGACCCAGTACTTC
J: TRBJ2-5; D: .; V: TRBV7-3; size: .; CDR3: CASSLTIQETQYF; DNA: TGTGCCAGCAGCTTAACGATCCAAGAGACCCAGTACTTC
J: TRBJ2-3; D: TRBD2; V: TRBV4-3; size: many; CDR3: CASSQGNGAGAPFSTDTQYF; DNA: TGCGCCAGCAGCCAGGGTAACGGGGCGGGAGCCCCATTTAGCACAGATACGCAGTATTTT
J: TRBJ1-1; D: .; V: TRBV7-6; size: .; CDR3: CASSLARFDTEAFF; DNA: TGTGCCAGCAGCTTGGCCAGATTCGACACTGAAGCTTTCTTT
J: TRBJ1-4; D: TRBD1; V: TRBV7-2; size: once; CDR3: CASSSGQGYEKLFF; DNA: TGTGCCAGCAGCTCGGGACAGGGTTATGAAAAACTGTTTTTT
J: TRBJ2-4; D: .; V: TRBV7-9; size: .; CDR3: CASSPVDRLAKNIQYF; DNA: TGTGCCAGCAGCCCCGTGGACAGACTAGCCAAAAACATTCAGTACTTC
J: TRBJ1-1; D: .; V: TRBV30; size: .; CDR3: CAWGSSNTEAFF; DNA: TGTGCCTGGGGGTCCTCGAACACTGAAGCTTTCTTT
J: TRBJ2-5; D: TRBD2; V: TRBV7-2; size: once; CDR3: CASTLGAGEETQYF; DNA: TGTGCCAGCACCTTAGGGGCGGGGGAAGAGACCCAGTACTTC
J: TRBJ2-7; D: .; V: TRBV4-3; size: .; CDR3: CASSQSPVGEQYF; DNA: TGCGCCAGCAGCCAAAGCCCAGTCGGCGAGCAGTACTTC
J: TRBJ2-3; D: .; V: TRBV29-1; size: .; CDR3: CSVEDPWTNTDTQYF; DNA: TGCAGCGTTGAAGATCCTTGGACGAACACAGATACGCAGTATTTT
J: TRBJ2-7; D: .; V: TRBV6-5; size: .; CDR3: CASSYSRRGLDEQYF; DNA: TGTGCCAGCAGTTACTCACGGAGGGGGCTGGACGAGCAGTACTTC
J: TRBJ1-2; D: TRBD1; V: TRBV29-1; size: many; CDR3: CSVPATGDIYYGYTF; DNA: TGCAGCGTCCCTGCAACAGGGGACATCTACTATGGCTACACCTTC